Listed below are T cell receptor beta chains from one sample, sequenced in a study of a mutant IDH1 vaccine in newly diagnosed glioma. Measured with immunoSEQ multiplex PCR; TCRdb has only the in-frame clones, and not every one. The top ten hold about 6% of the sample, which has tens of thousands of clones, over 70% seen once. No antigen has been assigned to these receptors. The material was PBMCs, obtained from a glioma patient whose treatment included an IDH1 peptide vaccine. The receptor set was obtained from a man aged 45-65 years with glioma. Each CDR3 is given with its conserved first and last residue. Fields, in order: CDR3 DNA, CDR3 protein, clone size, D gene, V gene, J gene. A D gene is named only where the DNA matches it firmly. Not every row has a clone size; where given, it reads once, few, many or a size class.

TGTGCCAGCGGCAGGGTGGTTGAAAAACTGTTTTTT	CASGRVVEKLFF	NA	NA	TRBV25-1	TRBJ1-4
TGTGCCATCAGGTCCGCGACTAGCGGGAGGGGGGAGCAGTACTTC	CAIRSATSGRGEQYF	once	TRBD2	TRBV10-3	TRBJ2-7
TGTGCCAGCAGCCCAGACAGGGTAAACACTGAAGCTTTCTTT	CASSPDRVNTEAFF	NA	TRBD1	TRBV7-2	TRBJ1-1
TGTGCCAGCAGCTTAGGGGACGCGTACAATGAGCAGTTCTTC	CASSLGDAYNEQFF	NA	NA	TRBV7-2	TRBJ2-1
TGCAGCGCCTCTGGGGCCCTCGGAGGCTACACCTTC	CSASGALGGYTF	NA	NA	TRBV29-1	TRBJ1-2
TGTGCCAGCTCACCACGGAATTTGGCACAGGGGCGAACTGAAGCTTTCTTT	CASSPRNLAQGRTEAFF	few	TRBD1	TRBV18	TRBJ1-1
TGTGCCAGCAGTCGGGAAGGGTACCAAGAGACCCAGTACTTC	CASSREGYQETQYF	NA	NA	TRBV2	TRBJ2-5
TGTGCCACCCAAGGGTATAATTCACCCCTCCACTTT	CATQGYNSPLHF	few	NA	TRBV11-3	TRBJ1-6
TGTGCCAGCAGTGAAATACACGAGCAGTACTTC	CASSEIHEQYF	few	NA	TRBV25-1	TRBJ2-7
TGTGCCAGCAGTAGAACTGCAGGTAGAATCTCGGATTTT	CASSRTAGRISDF	once	NA	TRBV6-5	TRBJ2-3
TGCGCCAGCAGCTTTAATCAGGGCTCTGAAGCTTTCTTT	CASSFNQGSEAFF	NA	NA	TRBV5-1	TRBJ1-1
TGTGCCAGCAGCTTTAGGGCAGAGCCTTACAATGAGCAGTTCTTC	CASSFRAEPYNEQFF	NA	NA	TRBV5-6	TRBJ2-1
TGTGCCAGCAGCCCCCCGGCCGGGTTAAGCTCCTACGAGCAGTACTTC	CASSPPAGLSSYEQYF	NA	NA	TRBV7-2	TRBJ2-7
TGTGCCAGCAGCCTAACTAGCGGGGCGACAGATACGCAGTATTTT	CASSLTSGATDTQYF	NA	TRBD2	TRBV5-4	TRBJ2-3
TGTGCCAGCAGCATGACAGGGGGAGATAATGAAAAACTGTTTTTT	CASSMTGGDNEKLFF	NA	TRBD1	TRBV5-6	TRBJ1-4
TGTGCCAGTAGTTCCGCCCCCAGAGCGGGAGACGAGCAGTACTTC	CASSSAPRAGDEQYF	NA	TRBD2	TRBV19	TRBJ2-7
TGTGCCAGCAGTGAAGTGGCAGGGGGGGTAGTACGCGGGGAGCTGTTTTTT	CASSEVAGGVVRGELFF	NA	NA	TRBV6-1	TRBJ2-2
TGCGCCAGCAGCCAAGGCGGGGCCGAGTACAATGAGCAGTTCTTC	CASSQGGAEYNEQFF	NA	NA	TRBV4-1	TRBJ2-1
TGCGCCAGCAGCTTGTCGCCTAGCGGAGATACGCAGTATTTT	CASSLSPSGDTQYF	NA	TRBD2	TRBV5-1	TRBJ2-3
TGTGCCAGCAGTGAAACATTCCAAGAGACCCAGTACTTC	CASSETFQETQYF	NA	NA	TRBV6-1	TRBJ2-5
TGTGCCAGCTCACTGACTGCCAATCAGCCCCAGCATTTT	CASSLTANQPQHF	once	NA	TRBV18	TRBJ1-5
TGTGCCAGCAGTTACTCTTGGGCGGAGGACACAGATACGCAGTATTTT	CASSYSWAEDTDTQYF	NA	NA	TRBV6-5	TRBJ2-3
TGTGCCAGCAGCTTAGGTTGGGGAACTAATGAAAAACTGTTTTTT	CASSLGWGTNEKLFF	NA	NA	TRBV7-6	TRBJ1-4
TGTGCCAGCAGCGATCAACAGGGGGGACAAGAGACCCAGTACTTC	CASSDQQGGQETQYF	few	TRBD1	TRBV11-2	TRBJ2-5
TGTGCCAGCAGCTGGACAGGCACCAATCAGCCCCAGCATTTT	CASSWTGTNQPQHF	NA	TRBD1	TRBV6-1	TRBJ1-5
TGTGCCACCAGCAGCAGGGTCAATCAGCCCCAGCATTTT	CATSSRVNQPQHF	NA	NA	TRBV15	TRBJ1-5
TGTGCCAGCCAGCCCGCACTGAACACCGGGGAGCTGTTTTTT	CASQPALNTGELFF	NA	NA	TRBV11-2	TRBJ2-2
TGTGCCAGCAGTGAAGGAAGGCTCGCGAACACCGGGGAGCTGTTTTTT	CASSEGRLANTGELFF	NA	NA	TRBV2	TRBJ2-2
TGTGCCAGCAGCACCGGGACAGTAGGTGGCTACACCTTC	CASSTGTVGGYTF	medium-sized	TRBD1	TRBV28	TRBJ1-2
TGTGCCAGCAGCAAGGACAGGGGGAACACCGGGGAGCTGTTTTTT	CASSKDRGNTGELFF	NA	TRBD1	TRBV6-5	TRBJ2-2
TGTGCCAGCAACGGACTAGCGGGGGGGGGCGAGCAGTACTTC	CASNGLAGGGEQYF	NA	TRBD2	TRBV11-3	TRBJ2-7
TGTGCCAGCAGCTTGGGAGGAGAGGATGGCTACACCTTC	CASSLGGEDGYTF	NA	NA	TRBV5-4	TRBJ1-2
TGTGCCGGACGGGACTCCTACGAGCAGTACTTC	CAGRDSYEQYF	NA	NA	TRBV2	TRBJ2-7
TGTGCCAGCAGCTCTAGCGGGAGCTACAATGAGCAGTTCTTC	CASSSSGSYNEQFF	NA	TRBD2	TRBV5-4	TRBJ2-1
TGTGCCAGCAGCTCACTCGTGGGGTCCCAAGAGACCCAGTACTTC	CASSSLVGSQETQYF	NA	NA	TRBV11-3	TRBJ2-5
TGTGCCAGCAGCGCTCGGAACACCGGGGAGCTGTTTTTT	CASSARNTGELFF	NA	NA	TRBV11-3	TRBJ2-2